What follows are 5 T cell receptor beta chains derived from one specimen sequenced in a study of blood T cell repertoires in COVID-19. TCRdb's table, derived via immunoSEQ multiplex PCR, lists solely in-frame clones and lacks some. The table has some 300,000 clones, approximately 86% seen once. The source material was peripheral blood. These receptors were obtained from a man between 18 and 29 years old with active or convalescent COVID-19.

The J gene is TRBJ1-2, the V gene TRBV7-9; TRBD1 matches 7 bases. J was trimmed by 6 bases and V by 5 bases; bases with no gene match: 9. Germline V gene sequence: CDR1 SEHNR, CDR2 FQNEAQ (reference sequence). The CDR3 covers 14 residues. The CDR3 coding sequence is TGTGCCAGCAGCCCAAGGACAGGCATGGATGGCTACACCTTC. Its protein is CASSPRTGMDGYTF.

CDR3 region: CASSPRSAGDVHEQYF. Here the CDR3 DNA reads TGTGCCAGCAGCCCCCGGTCGGCGGGAGATGTCCACGAGCAGTACTTC. The chain has TRBV4-2 and TRBJ2-7; 7 bases fit TRBD2. CDR1 is LGHNA and CDR2 is YNFKEQ in the germline V gene. The V gene end was trimmed by 4 bases and the J gene end by 5 bases; junction bases not matched to a gene: 14. The CDR3 is 16 amino acids.

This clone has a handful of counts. CDR3 coding DNA: TGTGCCAGCAGTTTTACCGGGAGAAACACCATATATTTT. Translating it yields CASSFTGRNTIYF. The chain has TRBV12-3 or TRBV12-4 and TRBJ1-3, with D uncertain. CDR3 length equals 13 residues. V gave up 3 bases and J gave up 5 bases, with 8 bases separating them.

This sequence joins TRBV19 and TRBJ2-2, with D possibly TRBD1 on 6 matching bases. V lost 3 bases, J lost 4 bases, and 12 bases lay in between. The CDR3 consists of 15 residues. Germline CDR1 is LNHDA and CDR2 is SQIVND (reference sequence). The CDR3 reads CASSILGGITGELFF. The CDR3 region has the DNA TGTGCCAGTAGTATTTTAGGGGGAATCACCGGGGAGCTGTTTTTT.

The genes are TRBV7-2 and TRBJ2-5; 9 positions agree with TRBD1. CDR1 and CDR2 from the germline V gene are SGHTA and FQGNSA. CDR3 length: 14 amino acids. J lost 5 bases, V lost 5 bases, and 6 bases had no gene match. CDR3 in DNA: TGTGCCAGCAGCCAACAGGGGGCGAGGGAGACCCAGTACTTC. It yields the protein CASSQQGARETQYF.